The entry below describes one T cell receptor beta chain. The record originates from a study of shared clonotypes between healthy human individuals. Study-level background: The study enrolled a couple of women and three men aged 18 to 49.

Genomic DNA of every subset was divided equally among multiple immunoSEQ plates. Libraries were prepared by immunoSEQ multiplex PCR; TCRdb keeps only in-frame clonotypes and omits some of them. The repertoire holds approximately 510,000 clones, less than 85% seen once, with 10% to 15% in the top ten. The study drew its donors from healthy HIV-negative adults without recent acute infections or vaccinations. Samples left unsorted employed roughly 90 million PBMCs for genomic DNA. The TCR sequence derives from a woman aged 35 to 49 in good health. Some clones in this sample may be carry-over from other donors' samples. Sequenced: PBMCs.

This chain's CDR3 is CASSMQGGYTEAFF. CDR3 DNA sequence: TGTGCCAGCAGTATGCAGGGGGGATACACTGAAGCTTTCTTT. The chain combines TRBV27 with TRBJ1-1, with 7 bases aligning to TRBD1. CDR1 and CDR2 (germline): MNHEY, SMNVEV (reference sequence). The ends lost 5 bases at V and 3 bases at J; junction bases unmatched: 6. The CDR3 spans 14 residues.